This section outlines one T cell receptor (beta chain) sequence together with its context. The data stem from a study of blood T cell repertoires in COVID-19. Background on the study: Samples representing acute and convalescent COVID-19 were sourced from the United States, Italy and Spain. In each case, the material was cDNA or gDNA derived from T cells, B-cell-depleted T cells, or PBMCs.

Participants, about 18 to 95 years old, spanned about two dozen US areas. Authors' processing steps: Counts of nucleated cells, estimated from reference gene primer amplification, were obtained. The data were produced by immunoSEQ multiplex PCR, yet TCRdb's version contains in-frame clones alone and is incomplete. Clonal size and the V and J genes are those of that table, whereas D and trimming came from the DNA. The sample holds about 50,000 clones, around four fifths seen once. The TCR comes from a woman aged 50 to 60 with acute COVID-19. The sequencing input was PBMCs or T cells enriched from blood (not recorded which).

The CDR3 protein is CASSVRQIGDGYTF. The CDR3 bases are TGTGCCAGCAGTGTTAGACAGATCGGAGATGGCTACACCTTC. This chain uses TRBV2 with TRBJ1-2; perhaps TRBD1 as D (5 bases). The CDR3 has 14 residues. Trimming stripped 4 bases from V and 6 bases from J, with 15 bases between. Per germline, CDR1 SNHLY and CDR2 FYNNEI. Supplemented by reference TRBV2 and TRBJ1-2, the full variable domain reads EPEVTQTPSHQVTQMGQEVILRCVPISNHLYFYWYRQILGQKVEFLVSFYNNEISEKSEIFDDQFSVERPDGSNFTLKIRSTKLEDSAMYFCASSVRQIGDGYTFGSGTRLTVV.